One and the same sample provided the 20 T cell receptor beta chains below, sequenced in a study of beta chain features in type 1 diabetes. Study-level points and caveats: Type 1 diabetes patients had TCRB CDR3s that were shorter (moderately but significantly so) in all four CD4+ subsets.

The antigens these receptors bind are not known. Reverse transcribing all isolated RNA meant expressed TCRB transcripts were sequenced. The repertoire was sequenced with immunoSEQ multiplex PCR; TCRdb's copy has only in-frame clones and lacks some. The sample includes over 200,000 clones, 11% of them seen just once. Sequencing was carried out using naive CD4+ T cells from blood. These receptors originate from a man aged 25-45 years with type 1 diabetes.

The chain links TRBV28 to TRBJ1-4; 9 bases fit TRBD1. The CDR3 extends over 13 amino acids. The germline CDR1 and CDR2 sequences are MDHEN and SYDVKM. The J segment lost 7 bases and the V segment lost 10 bases, leaving 7 bases of the junction unmatched. CDR3 protein: CATSGQGIEKLFF. As DNA, the CDR3 is TGTGCCACCTCCGGACAGGGGATTGAAAAACTGTTTTTT.

This clone was detected a few times. The rearrangement links TRBV5-4 to TRBJ1-1, with TRBD1 matching over 9 bases. Germline V gene sequence: CDR1 SGHNT, CDR2 YYREEE (reference sequence). The CDR3 is made up of 15 amino acids. With 4 bases clipped from V and 7 bases from J, the junction kept 11 bases outside the gene matches. The CDR3 region has the DNA TGTGCCAGCAGCGCCGCCGGGACAGGGAGTATTGAAGCTTTCTTT. Translated: CASSAAGTGSIEAFF.

This clone has more than one count but fewer than ten. The rearrangement links TRBV4-1 to TRBJ2-3; 7 nucleotides line up with TRBD2. CDR3 length: 16 residues. Germline V gives CDR1 MGHRA, CDR2 YSYEKL. V was pared by 0 bases and J by 5 bases, with 8 bases of the junction left unmatched. CDR3 sequence reads: CASSQDPAGRGDTQYF. The CDR3 nucleotides are TGCGCCAGCAGCCAAGATCCAGCGGGGAGGGGAGATACGCAGTATTTT.

V gene TRBV7-9 combines with J gene TRBJ2-1; TRBD2 agrees at 13 bases. With 5 bases clipped from V and 6 bases from J, the junction kept 7 bases outside the gene matches. Germline CDR1 and CDR2: SEHNR and FQNEAQ (reference sequence). This CDR3 is built from 16 residues. CDR3 sequence reads: CASSPQGLAGTNEQFF. The CDR3 bases are TGTGCCAGCAGCCCCCAGGGACTAGCGGGGACCAATGAGCAGTTCTTC.

Here the CDR3 DNA reads TGTGCCAGCAGCCCAGGGCGGGACAGGGGATTGGGTGAGCAGTTCTTC. The encoded protein is CASSPGRDRGLGEQFF. The chain carries TRBV14 and TRBJ2-1, with 10 nucleotides matching TRBD1. The V gene's germline CDR1 is SGHDN and CDR2 FVKESK. The V gene end was trimmed by 4 bases and the J gene end by 9 bases; junction bases not matched to a gene: 12. The CDR3 is 16 residues long.

The CDR3 protein is CASSPLETQYF. The CDR3 bases are TGCGCCAGCAGCCCCTTGGAGACCCAGTACTTC. The chain carries TRBV10-2 and TRBJ2-5; no clear D gene. V was clipped by 6 bases and J by 5 bases, with 7 bases between them. The CDR3 loop spans 11 amino acids. The germline CDR1 and CDR2 sequences are WSHSY and SAAADI.

Only a few counts were recorded for this clone. This chain connects TRBV29-1 to TRBJ2-1; 10 nucleotides align to TRBD1. The CDR3 is 13 amino acids. The J segment lost 7 bases and the V segment lost 4 bases, leaving 4 bases of the junction unmatched. Germline values: CDR1 SQVTM, CDR2 ANQGSEA. The CDR3 DNA sequence: TGCAGCGTTGGTGACAGGGGGCTGAATGAGCAGTTCTTC. Its protein is CSVGDRGLNEQFF.

This clone was seen a handful of times. The rearrangement uses TRBV4-3 and TRBJ2-5; 10 bases are a match to TRBD2. After removal of 0 bases from V and 3 bases from J, the junction contained 4 bases not matched to a gene. In germline, CDR1 is LGHNA, CDR2 YSLEER. The CDR3 totals 16 residues. Here the CDR3 DNA reads TGCGCCAGCAGCCAAGATCAACTAGCGGGGAAAGAGACCCAGTACTTC. It codes for CASSQDQLAGKETQYF.

This clone was counted only a few times. The rearrangement joins TRBV6-6 to TRBJ2-2; 8 bases align to TRBD1. Germline V lookup: CDR1 MNHNY, CDR2 SVGAGI (reference sequence). CDR3 length equals 15 residues. V was pared by 2 bases and J by 3 bases, with 2 bases of the junction left unmatched. This CDR3 is CASSYGQGYTGELFF. The CDR3 coding sequence is TGTGCCAGCAGTTACGGACAGGGATACACCGGGGAGCTGTTTTTT.

This clone was found a few times. The gene calls are TRBV19 and TRBJ2-4; D remains ambiguous. Germline values: CDR1 LNHDA, CDR2 SQIVND (reference sequence). The CDR3 consists of 14 residues. V was clipped by 9 bases and J by 0 bases, with 12 bases between them. The DNA for the CDR3 is TGTGCCAGCAAGAACCTACTAGCCAAAAACATTCAGTACTTC. This gives the protein CASKNLLAKNIQYF.

There are a few counts of this clone. The DNA of the CDR3 is TGTGCCAGCAGCGTCCACCGGACAGGGGACTATGGCTACACCTTC. Its translation: CASSVHRTGDYGYTF. The chain employs TRBV9 and TRBJ1-2; the match to TRBD1 covers 9 bases. Germline V gene data show CDR1 as SGDLS and CDR2 as YYNGEE. The CDR3 has 15 residues. With V trimmed by 2 bases and J by 3 bases, 5 bases remained unmatched.

This clone showed up just a few times. CDR3 region: CASSQGTVRPGEQYF. The DNA of the CDR3 is TGCGCCAGCAGCCAGGGGACAGTCAGACCGGGAGAGCAGTACTTC. The V gene is TRBV4-1, the J gene TRBJ2-7, with 7 bases fitting TRBD1. With 3 bases clipped from V and 7 bases from J, the junction kept 12 bases outside the gene matches. The CDR3 has 15 residues. Germline CDR1 is MGHRA and CDR2 is YSYEKL.

V and J are TRBV10-3 and TRBJ2-5; TRBD2 matches 7 bases. Looked up from germline, CDR1 is ENHRY and CDR2 is SYGVKD. The CDR3 is 13 residues long. V was clipped by 8 bases and J by 5 bases; unmatched bases: 8. In DNA form, the CDR3 reads TGTGCCATCTCGGGGGGATCTGTGGAGACCCAGTACTTC. Translating it yields CAISGGSVETQYF.

This clone has more than one count but fewer than ten. The chain employs TRBV7-9 and TRBJ2-6; 7 positions match TRBD1. The junction had 10 bases not matched to a gene; V was cut back by 5 bases and J by 0 bases. The CDR3 runs 18 residues. Germline V CDR1 and CDR2: SEHNR, FQNEAQ (reference sequence). CDR3 coding DNA: TGTGCCAGCAGCCCAATGGGACAGAGGAACTCTGGGGCCAACGTCCTGACTTTC. Its protein is CASSPMGQRNSGANVLTF.

Written as DNA, the CDR3 is TGTGCCAGCAGCTTAAGCTACACAGATACGCAGTATTTT. This gives the protein CASSLSYTDTQYF. This chain uses TRBV11-2 with TRBJ2-3; D gene uncertain. CDR1 SGHAT and CDR2 FQNNGV come from the germline V gene. Trimming removed 2 bases at V and 2 bases at J, with 5 bases between. The CDR3 sequence is 13 residues long.

The rearrangement uses TRBV7-3 and TRBJ1-5; D remains unclear. CDR1 is SGHTA and CDR2 is FQGTGA in the germline V gene. The CDR3 is made up of 13 amino acids. Trimming left V 5 bases short and J 6 bases short, with 11 bases between. The CDR3 region has the DNA TGTGCCAGCAGCCAAGGGAGTTCTCAGCCCCAGCATTTT. As protein: CASSQGSSQPQHF.

V usage is TRBV11-2 and J usage is TRBJ1-1; D gene ambiguous. CDR3 length: 14 residues. Germline lookup yields CDR1 SGHAT and CDR2 FQNNGV. Trimming cost V 5 bases and J 3 bases, with 13 bases left between them. The chain's CDR3 is CASSDPGSYTEAFF. CDR3 coding DNA: TGTGCCAGCAGCGACCCCGGGAGCTACACTGAAGCTTTCTTT.

The chain links TRBV5-1 to TRBJ1-1; TRBD1 might be the D (5 bases). The germline gives CDR1 SGHRS, CDR2 YFSETQ. CDR3 size: 15 residues. V was pared by 0 bases and J by 4 bases, with 13 bases between. The CDR3 nucleotides are TGCGCCAGCAGCTTGGGGGCCACCCAGGGCACTGAAGCTTTCTTT. Translation: CASSLGATQGTEAFF.

This clone was seen a few times. The V call is TRBV5-4, the J call TRBJ1-1; no definite D call. V shed 2 bases and J shed 5 bases, with 7 bases lying between them. The germline gives CDR1 SGHNT, CDR2 YYREEE (reference sequence). This CDR3 is built from 12 residues. In DNA, the CDR3 is TGTGCCAGCAGCTTCGAAACAACTGAAGCTTTCTTT. Encoded protein: CASSFETTEAFF.

The chain has TRBV5-1 and TRBJ1-2; maybe TRBD1 (5 bases). The CDR3 consists of 15 residues. Germline V lookup: CDR1 SGHRS, CDR2 YFSETQ. The V gene lost 0 bases and the J gene lost 4 bases, with 13 bases spanning the gap. This CDR3 is CASSLVRTRGYGYTF. The DNA of the CDR3 is TGCGCCAGCAGCTTGGTCCGGACTAGGGGCTATGGCTACACCTTC.